This T cell receptor beta chain was sequenced during a study of shared clonotypes between healthy human individuals. Looking at the study overall: Per donor, three plates held CD4 naive cells, three held CD4 memory, two held CD8 naive and one held CD8 memory. Study-wide points: A reduction in generation probabilities was seen for non-shared clonotypes relative to those shared by all four donors. Researchers found naive subsets generally carried larger estimated richness than memory subsets.

About this clone: The antigen remains unidentified.

The assay was immunoSEQ multiplex PCR, and TCRdb's table has in-frame clones only and misses some. The table shows about 1 million clones, with around 74% occurring only once. The CDR3 covers 14 residues. V lost 1 base and J lost 2, with 7 bases in between. CDR1 and CDR2 (germline): MNHEY, SMNVEV (reference sequence). The receptor's source is a man aged 18 to 29 in good health. The gene calls are TRBV27 and TRBJ2-3, with D possibly being TRBD2 (6 bases). The sample taken for sequencing was memory CD4+ T cells sorted from blood. Subset here: CD45RA-negative fraction. CDR3 in amino acids: CASSLWGDTDTQYF. The CDR3 bases are TGTGCCAGCAGTTTATGGGGGGACACAGATACGCAGTATTTT.